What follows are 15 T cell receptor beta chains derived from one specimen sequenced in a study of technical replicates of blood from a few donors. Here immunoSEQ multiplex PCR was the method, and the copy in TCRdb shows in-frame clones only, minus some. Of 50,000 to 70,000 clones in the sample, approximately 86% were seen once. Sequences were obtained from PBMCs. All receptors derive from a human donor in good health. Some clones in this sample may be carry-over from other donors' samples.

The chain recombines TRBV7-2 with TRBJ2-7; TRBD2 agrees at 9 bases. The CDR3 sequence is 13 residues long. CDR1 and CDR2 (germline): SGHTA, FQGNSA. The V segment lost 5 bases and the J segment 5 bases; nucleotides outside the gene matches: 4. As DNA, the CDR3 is TGTGCCAGCAGCGTGGGACTAGCTGACGAGCAGTACTTC. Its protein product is CASSVGLADEQYF.

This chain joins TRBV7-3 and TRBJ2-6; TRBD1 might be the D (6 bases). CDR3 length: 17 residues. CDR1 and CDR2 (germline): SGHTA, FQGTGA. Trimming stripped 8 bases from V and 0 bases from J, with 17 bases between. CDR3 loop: CASSDRPRISGANVLTF. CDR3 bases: TGTGCCAGCTCCGACAGGCCCCGAATCTCTGGGGCCAACGTCCTGACTTTC. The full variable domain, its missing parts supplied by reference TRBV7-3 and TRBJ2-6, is GAGVSQTPSNKVTEKGKYVELRCDPISGHTALYWYRQSLGQGPEFLIYFQGTGAADDSGLPNDRFFAVRPEGSVSTLKIQRTERGDSAVYLCASSDRPRISGANVLTFGAGSRLTVL.

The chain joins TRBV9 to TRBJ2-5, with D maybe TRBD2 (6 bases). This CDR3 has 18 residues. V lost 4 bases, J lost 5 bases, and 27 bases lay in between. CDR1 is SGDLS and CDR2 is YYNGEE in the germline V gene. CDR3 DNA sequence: TGTGCCAGCAGCCCCCCCCGTGGTAGCGGAAGAAGGGAGGAGACCCAGTACTTC. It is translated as CASSPPRGSGRREETQYF.

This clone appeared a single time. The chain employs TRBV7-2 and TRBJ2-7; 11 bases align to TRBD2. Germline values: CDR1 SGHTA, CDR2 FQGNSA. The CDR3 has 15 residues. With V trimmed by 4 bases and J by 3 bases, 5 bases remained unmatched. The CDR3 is CASSSLAGGIYEQYF. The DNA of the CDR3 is TGTGCCAGCAGCTCCTTAGCGGGAGGGATCTACGAGCAGTACTTC.

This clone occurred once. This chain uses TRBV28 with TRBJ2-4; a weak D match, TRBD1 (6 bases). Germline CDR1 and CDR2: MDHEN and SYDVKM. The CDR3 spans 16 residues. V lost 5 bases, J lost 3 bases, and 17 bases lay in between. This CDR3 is CASSQLRGGDKNIQYF. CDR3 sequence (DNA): TGTGCCAGCAGTCAGCTCAGGGGTGGGGACAAAAACATTCAGTACTTC. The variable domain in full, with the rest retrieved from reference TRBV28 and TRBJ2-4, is DVKVTQSSRYLVKRTGEKVFLECVQDMDHENMFWYRQDPGLGLRLIYFSYDVKMKEKGDIPEGYSVSREKKERFSLILESASTNQTSMYLCASSQLRGGDKNIQYFGAGTRLSVL.

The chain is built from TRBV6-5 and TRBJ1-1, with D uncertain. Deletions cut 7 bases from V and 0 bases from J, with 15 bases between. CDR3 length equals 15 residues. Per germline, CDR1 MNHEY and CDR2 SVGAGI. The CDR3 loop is CASKSSQKMNTEAFF. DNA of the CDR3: TGTGCCAGCAAAAGTAGCCAAAAAATGAACACTGAAGCTTTCTTT.

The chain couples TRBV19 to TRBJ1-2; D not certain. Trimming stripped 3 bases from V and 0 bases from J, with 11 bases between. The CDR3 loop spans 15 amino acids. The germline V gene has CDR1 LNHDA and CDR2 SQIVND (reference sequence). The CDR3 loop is CASSMEGLANYGYTF. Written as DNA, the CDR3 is TGTGCCAGTAGTATGGAGGGATTAGCTAACTATGGCTACACCTTC.

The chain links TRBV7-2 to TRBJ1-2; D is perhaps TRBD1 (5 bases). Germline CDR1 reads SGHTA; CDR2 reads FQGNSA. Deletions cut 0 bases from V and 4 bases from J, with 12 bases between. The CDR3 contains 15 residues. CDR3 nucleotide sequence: TGTGCCAGCAGCTTAGCCCAGGGTCCCTTCTATGGCTACACCTTC. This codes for CASSLAQGPFYGYTF.

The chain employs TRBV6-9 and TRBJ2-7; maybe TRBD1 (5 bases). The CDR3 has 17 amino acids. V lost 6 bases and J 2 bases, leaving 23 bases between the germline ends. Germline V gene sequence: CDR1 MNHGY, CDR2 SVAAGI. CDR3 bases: TGTGCCAGCAGCTCTTCCGGAAGTTCAACAGGCCCCTACGAGCAGTACTTC. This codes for CASSSSGSSTGPYEQYF.

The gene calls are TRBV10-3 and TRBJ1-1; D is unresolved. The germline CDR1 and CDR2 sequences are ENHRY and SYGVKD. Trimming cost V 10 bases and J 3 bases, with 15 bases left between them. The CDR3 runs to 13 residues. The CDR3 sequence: CATAKDRDTEAFF. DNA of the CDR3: TGTGCCACCGCCAAGGATCGGGACACTGAAGCTTTCTTT.

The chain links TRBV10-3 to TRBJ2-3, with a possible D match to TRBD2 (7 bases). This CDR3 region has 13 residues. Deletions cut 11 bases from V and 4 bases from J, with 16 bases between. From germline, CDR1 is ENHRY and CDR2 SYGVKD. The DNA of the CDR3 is TGTGCCTCTGCGGGGGCTCGAGCAGATACGCAGTATTTT. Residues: CASAGARADTQYF.

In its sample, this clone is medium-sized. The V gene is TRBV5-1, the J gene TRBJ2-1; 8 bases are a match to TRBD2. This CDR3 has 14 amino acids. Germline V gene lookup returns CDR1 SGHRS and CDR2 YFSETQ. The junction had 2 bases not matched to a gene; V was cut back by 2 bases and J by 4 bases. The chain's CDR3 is CASSFGGGYNEQFF. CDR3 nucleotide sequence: TGCGCCAGCAGCTTCGGGGGGGGGTACAATGAGCAGTTCTTC.

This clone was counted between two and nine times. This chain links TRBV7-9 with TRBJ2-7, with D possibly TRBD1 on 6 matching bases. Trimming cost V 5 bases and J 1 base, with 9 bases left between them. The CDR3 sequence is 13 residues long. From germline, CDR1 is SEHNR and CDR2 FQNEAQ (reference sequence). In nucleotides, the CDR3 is TGTGCCAGCAGCGGGGGCAGGTCCTACGAGCAGTACTTC. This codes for CASSGGRSYEQYF.

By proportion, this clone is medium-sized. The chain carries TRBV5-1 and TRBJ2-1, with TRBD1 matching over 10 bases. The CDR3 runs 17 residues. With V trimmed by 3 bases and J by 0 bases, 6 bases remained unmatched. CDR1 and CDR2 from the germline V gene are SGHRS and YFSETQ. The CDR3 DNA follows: TGCGCCAGCAGCTCGCCTCGGACAGGGGGCTCCTACAATGAGCAGTTCTTC. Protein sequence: CASSSPRTGGSYNEQFF.

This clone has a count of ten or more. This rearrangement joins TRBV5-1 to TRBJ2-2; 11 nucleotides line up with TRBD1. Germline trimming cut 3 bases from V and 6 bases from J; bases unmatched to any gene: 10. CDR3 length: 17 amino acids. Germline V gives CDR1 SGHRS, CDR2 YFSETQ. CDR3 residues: CASSYTRTGGNSGELFF. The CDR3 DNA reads TGCGCCAGCAGCTATACTAGGACAGGGGGCAATTCCGGGGAGCTGTTTTTT. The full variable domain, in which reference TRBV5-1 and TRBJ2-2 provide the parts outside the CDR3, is KAGVTQTPRYLIKTRGQQVTLSCSPISGHRSVSWYQQTPGQGLQFLFEYFSETQRNKGNFPGRFSGRQFSNSRSEMNVSTLELGDSALYLCASSYTRTGGNSGELFFGEGSRLTVL.